The next 3 T cell receptor beta chains were all read from a single sample in a study of Ad26.COV2.S vaccination and SARS-CoV-2 variants. The protocol was immunoSEQ multiplex PCR, while the TCRdb copy is restricted to in-frame clones and leaves out a portion. The sample holds roughly 300,000 clones; around nine tenths are singletons and the top ten take 9.5% to 12%. The treatment was: roughly 19 received Ad26.COV2.S at low or high dose, single or two shots; about five received placebo; per-sample allocation not given. On day 63 after the first injection, vaccine and placebo recipients gave samples. Sequencing used peripheral blood, obtained in a trial of Ad26.COV2.S vaccine versus placebo. Every receptor here comes from a person between 18 and 65 years old who received the Ad26.COV2.S COVID-19 vaccine or a placebo.

The rearrangement links TRBV5-8 to TRBJ2-3, with D possibly being TRBD1 (5 bases). Between the trimmed V and J ends, which lost 0 bases and 0 bases, there was a span of 14 bases. Germline CDR1 SGHTS, CDR2 YDEGEE. CDR3 length: 17 residues. In nucleotides, the CDR3 is TGTGCCAGCAGCTTGGGGCCAAATAGGGGAAGCACAGATACGCAGTATTTT. It is translated as CASSLGPNRGSTDTQYF. Looking up the rest from reference TRBV5-8 and TRBJ2-3 gives the full variable domain: EAGVTQSPTHLIKTRGQQATLRCSPISGHTSVYWYQQALGLGLQFLLWYDEGEERNRGNFPPRFSGRQFPNYSSELNVNALELEDSALYLCASSLGPNRGSTDTQYFGPGTRLTVL.

The chain employs TRBV2 and TRBJ1-1; 7 nucleotides match TRBD1. There are 14 residues in the CDR3. The V gene's germline CDR1 is SNHLY and CDR2 FYNNEI. The V and J ends lost 7 bases and 3 bases, in that order; junction bases with no gene match: 8. DNA of the CDR3: TGTGCCAGCATGGGGACAGAGCGGTACACTGAAGCTTTCTTT. It translates to CASMGTERYTEAFF.

The table lists this clone with a count of one. V usage is TRBV7-9 and J usage is TRBJ2-7; the match to TRBD1 covers 7 bases. The CDR3 runs to 14 residues. J lost 1 base, V lost 5 bases, and 5 bases had no gene match. Germline V gives CDR1 SEHNR, CDR2 FQNEAQ (reference sequence). In DNA form, the CDR3 reads TGTGCCAGCAGCCATAGGGACAGTTCCTACGAGCAGTACTTC. Translated, it gives CASSHRDSSYEQYF.